Sequencing of this T cell receptor (beta chain) was carried out in a study of CD8 T cells in ankylosing spondylitis. Study results and limitations: In peripheral blood, disease-linked CD8+ clones occurred at relatively low frequencies. Fewer than ten highly homologous variants made up a TCR beta motif that seemed to typify ankylosing spondylitis blood.

As for this clonotype: Its antigen is unidentified.

From the 5' RACE reads, TCRdb called clonotypes with MiXCR, one entry per CDR3 protein. The data contain 200,000 to 250,000 distinct CDR3 sequences, about 10% of them singletons. J lost 3 bases, V lost 10 bases, and 10 bases had no gene match. Looked up from germline, CDR1 is MDHEN and CDR2 is SYDVKM. This CDR3 spans 14 amino acids. The sample was blood, either unsorted or a sorted T cell fraction (not recorded which). The gene calls are TRBV28 and TRBJ1-2; 8 positions agree with TRBD1. The sequence came from a male donor with ankylosing spondylitis or in good health (not recorded which). CDR3 DNA: TGTGCCACCCCGGCAGGGGGCGCGGACTATGGCTACACCTTC. It codes for CATPAGGADYGYTF.